One sample yielded the 27 T cell receptor beta chains listed below, sequenced in a study of blood T cell repertoires in COVID-19. Data came from immunoSEQ multiplex PCR; TCRdb stores just in-frame clones and leaves some out. The sample lists about 440,000 clones; 90% were seen once. Sequences were obtained from PBMCs or T cells enriched from blood (not recorded which). All receptors come from a man in his late teens or twenties who had recovered from COVID-19.

This chain connects TRBV7-2 to TRBJ1-1; 7 bases are shared with TRBD1. After removal of 1 base from V and 7 bases from J, the junction contained 3 bases not matched to a gene. The length of the CDR3 is 13 residues. In germline, CDR1 is SGHTA, CDR2 FQGNSA. The CDR3 loop reads CASSLVGTDEAFF. The CDR3 DNA sequence: TGTGCCAGCAGCTTAGTAGGGACAGATGAAGCTTTCTTT.

In DNA form, the CDR3 reads TGTGCCATCAAGGGGCTGGGCACTGAAGCTTTCTTT. It specifies CAIKGLGTEAFF. The chain employs TRBV10-3 and TRBJ1-1; TRBD1 is a possible D gene (5 bases). The CDR3 runs 12 residues. Trimming left V 7 bases short and J 4 bases short, with 10 bases between. Germline CDR1 reads ENHRY; CDR2 reads SYGVKD.

The chain uses TRBV6-5 and TRBJ1-5; D perhaps matches TRBD1 (6 bases). CDR3 size: 13 residues. Germline values: CDR1 MNHEY, CDR2 SVGAGI. V was trimmed by 6 bases and J by 7 bases, leaving 13 bases between them. The CDR3 sequence is CASRLTGNQPQHF. The CDR3 nucleotides are TGTGCCAGCAGACTTACAGGGAACCAGCCCCAGCATTTT.

In its sample, this clone was seen once. The DNA of the CDR3 is TGTGCCAGCAGCTTCGGGACTAAGAGAGGAGAAAAACTGTTTTTT. Amino acids: CASSFGTKRGEKLFF. The chain has TRBV11-2 and TRBJ1-4; a weak D match, TRBD1 (5 bases). The CDR3 runs to 15 residues. From germline, CDR1 is SGHAT and CDR2 FQNNGV. Trimming removed 3 bases at V and 8 bases at J, with 16 bases between.

The V and J genes are TRBV27 and TRBJ2-1, with TRBD2 identical over 9 bases. Germline V gene sequence: CDR1 MNHEY, CDR2 SMNVEV (reference sequence). This CDR3 contains 14 residues. With 6 bases clipped from V and 8 bases from J, the junction kept 8 bases outside the gene matches. Written as DNA, the CDR3 is TGTGCCAGCAGGATAGCGGGAGTTGTCTATGAGCAGTTCTTC. Protein sequence: CASRIAGVVYEQFF.

This clone appeared once. Other DNA sequences in this sample translate to the same CDR3. The chain is built from TRBV19 and TRBJ1-3; TRBD1 matches 7 bases. The CDR3 sequence is 15 residues long. Germline values: CDR1 LNHDA, CDR2 SQIVND (reference sequence). Trimming took 6 bases from V and 1 from J; bases not matched to a gene: 6. CDR3 amino acids: CASRRDRASGNTIYF. The CDR3 DNA follows: TGTGCCAGTAGGAGAGACAGGGCTTCTGGAAACACCATATATTTT.

The V call is TRBV11-3, the J call TRBJ1-1; TRBD1 is a possible D gene (5 bases). Germline CDR1 SGHNT, CDR2 YENEEA. V gave up 5 bases and J gave up 4 bases, with 14 bases separating them. The CDR3 loop spans 14 amino acids. The CDR3 reads CASSKTGGFTEAFF. The CDR3 DNA sequence: TGTGCCAGCAGCAAGACCGGGGGGTTCACTGAAGCTTTCTTT.

The count of this clone is one. The genes are TRBV3-1 (or the pseudogene TRBV3-2) and TRBJ2-3; TRBD1 might be the D (7 bases). V was clipped by 3 bases and J by 6 bases, with 16 bases between them. CDR1 is LGHDT, CDR2 YNNKEL, per germline (reference sequence). The CDR3 length is 15 residues. CDR3 bases: TGTGCCAGCAGCCAGGGGCCACAGGGGAGGGATACGCAGTATTTT. Translated, it gives CASSQGPQGRDTQYF.

This chain joins TRBV7-9 and TRBJ1-1; TRBD1 aligns across 8 bases. The CDR3 contains 15 residues. Germline assignment: CDR1 SEHNR and CDR2 FQNEAQ (reference sequence). V shed 7 bases and J 6 bases; nucleotides not matched to a gene: 13. Here the CDR3 DNA reads TGTGCCAGCACTCTGATCGGACAGGGCCAGGCTGAAGCTTTCTTT. Residues: CASTLIGQGQAEAFF.

The rearrangement joins TRBV7-3 to TRBJ2-3; D may be TRBD2 (6 bases). CDR3 length equals 14 residues. V lost 6 bases to trimming and J lost 10 bases, with 20 bases between them. Germline V gene lookup returns CDR1 SGHTA and CDR2 FQGTGA. The CDR3 region is CASRSSGLLGAQYF. In nucleotides, the CDR3 is TGTGCCAGCAGATCCTCGGGACTCCTAGGGGCGCAGTATTTT.

The gene calls are TRBV25-1 and TRBJ1-4; D possibly corresponds to TRBD1 (6 bases). With 4 bases removed from V and 0 bases from J, the gap between germline ends came to 18 bases. This CDR3 contains 18 residues. The V gene's germline CDR1 is MGHDK and CDR2 SYGVNS. The CDR3 nucleotides read TGTGCCAGCAGTGCCAGAGGGGGACGTATCGCAACTAATGAAAAACTGTTTTTT. It codes for CASSARGGRIATNEKLFF.

The chain joins TRBV5-1 to TRBJ1-6; tentative D call: TRBD1 (5 bases). This CDR3 is 15 amino acids long. V was trimmed by 0 bases and J by 9 bases, leaving 13 bases between them. Germline-derived CDR1 and CDR2 are SGHRS and YFSETQ. CDR3 protein: CASSLELTVGSPLHF. CDR3 coding DNA: TGCGCCAGCAGCTTGGAGTTGACAGTGGGTTCACCCCTCCACTTT.

The rearrangement uses TRBV3-1 (or the pseudogene TRBV3-2) and TRBJ2-5; D unresolved. Germline CDR1 and CDR2: LGHDT and YNNKEL (reference sequence). V lost 0 bases and J lost 5, with 7 bases in between. The CDR3 runs 13 residues. The CDR3 protein is CASSQDPSETQYF. CDR3 DNA: TGTGCCAGCAGCCAAGATCCGTCGGAGACCCAGTACTTC.

The chain employs TRBV2 and TRBJ2-1; D possibly corresponds to TRBD1 (5 bases). CDR1 is SNHLY, CDR2 FYNNEI, per germline. V was shortened by 6 bases and J by 9 bases, with 9 bases between the two germline ends. This CDR3 has 11 amino acids. The chain's CDR3 is CASSWGPEQFF. For the CDR3, the DNA is TGTGCCAGCAGCTGGGGCCCTGAGCAGTTCTTC.

This chain connects TRBV18 to TRBJ2-7, with D possibly being TRBD1 (6 bases). The length of the CDR3 is 14 residues. Germline V gene sequence: CDR1 KGHSH, CDR2 LQKENI. Trimming cost V 3 bases and J 4 bases, with 13 bases left between them. The CDR3 protein is CASSPETGKYEQYF. As DNA, the CDR3 is TGTGCCAGCTCACCTGAGACAGGCAAGTACGAGCAGTACTTC.

The genes are TRBV30 and TRBJ2-7, with D tentatively TRBD1 (5 bases). Per the germline V gene, CDR1 is GTSNPN and CDR2 is SVGIG (reference sequence). V shed 3 bases and J shed 10 bases, with 19 bases lying between them. This CDR3 is built from 13 residues. CDR3: CAWSRDSEAGQYF. As DNA, the CDR3 is TGTGCCTGGAGCCGAGACAGTGAGGCTGGTCAGTACTTC. The entire variable domain, with the rest obtained from reference TRBV30 and TRBJ2-7, is as follows: SQTIHQWPATLVQPVGSPLSLECTVEGTSNPNLYWYRQAAGRGLQLLFYSVGIGQISSEVPQNLSASRPQDRQFILSSKKLLLSDSGFYLCAWSRDSEAGQYFGPGTRLTVT.

The V and J genes are TRBV28 and TRBJ1-1, with TRBD1 matching over 7 bases. J lost 5 bases, V lost 6 bases, and 15 bases had no gene match. The CDR3 has 16 residues. CDR1 and CDR2 from the germline V gene are MDHEN and SYDVKM. In nucleotides, the CDR3 is TGTGCCAGCAGACCTAGTACCAGGGGGTTGAGGACTGAAGCTTTCTTT. Translated: CASRPSTRGLRTEAFF.

V and J are TRBV7-3 and TRBJ1-2; D perhaps matches TRBD1 (5 bases). This CDR3 has 14 residues. Germline V CDR1 and CDR2: SGHTA, FQGTGA. V was cut by 2 bases and J by 7 bases, with 14 bases left in between. In DNA form, the CDR3 reads TGTGCCAGCAGCTTATTGGAGGGGCAAGGTGGCTACACCTTC. Translating gives CASSLLEGQGGYTF.

V is TRBV18 and J is TRBJ2-3, with TRBD1 matching 8 bases. Germline V gives CDR1 KGHSH, CDR2 LQKENI. This CDR3 has 15 amino acids. V shed 4 bases and J 1 base; nucleotides not matched to a gene: 4. CDR3 residues: CASSRATGGTDTQYF. Written as DNA, the CDR3 is TGTGCCAGCTCACGGGCGACAGGGGGCACAGATACGCAGTATTTT. Full variable domain (rest looked up from reference TRBV18 and TRBJ2-3): NAGVMQNPRHLVRRRGQEARLRCSPMKGHSHVYWYRQLPEEGLKFMVYLQKENIIDESGMPKERFSAEFPKEGPSILRIQQVVRGDSAAYFCASSRATGGTDTQYFGPGTRLTVL.

The chain carries TRBV6-4 and TRBJ2-3; TRBD2 aligns across 8 bases. V was clipped by 5 bases and J by 3 bases; unmatched bases: 7. The germline CDR1 and CDR2 sequences are MRHNA and SNTAGT. CDR3 length equals 15 residues. This CDR3 reads CASSHLGLGTDTQYF. The CDR3 nucleotides are TGTGCCAGCAGTCACCTGGGACTAGGAACAGATACGCAGTATTTT.

The chain has TRBV5-6 and TRBJ1-2; possible D gene TRBD1, 6 bases. Germline V gene lookup returns CDR1 SGHDT and CDR2 YYEEEE. The CDR3 is 15 amino acids. V was clipped by 1 base and J by 0 bases, with 10 bases between them. The DNA for the CDR3 is TGTGCCAGCAGCTTGATCGACAGGACTAACTATGGCTACACCTTC. Protein sequence: CASSLIDRTNYGYTF.

The chain couples TRBV7-2 to TRBJ2-2; 7 bases are shared with TRBD2. J gave up 6 bases and V 4 bases, and 2 bases lay outside the gene matches. The germline V gene has CDR1 SGHTA and CDR2 FQGNSA. This CDR3 contains 13 residues. The CDR3 DNA reads as TGTGCCAGCAGCTGGGGGGGATCCGGGGAGCTGTTTTTT. Translating gives CASSWGGSGELFF.

V is TRBV7-3 and J is TRBJ1-1, with TRBD1 as a possible D gene (6 bases). Germline V lookup: CDR1 SGHTA, CDR2 FQGTGA. The length of the CDR3 is 17 residues. The germline V and J ends were trimmed by 4 bases and 6 bases, with 24 bases remaining between them. The CDR3 region has the DNA TGTGCCAGCAGCTCCATGGGGGCCAACTGGAGACGGGCTGAAGCTTTCTTT. Translating it yields CASSSMGANWRRAEAFF.

V is TRBV2 and J is TRBJ2-3; 9 positions agree with TRBD2. The CDR3 consists of 15 residues. V lost 6 bases, J lost 5 bases, and 9 bases stayed unmatched. Germline values: CDR1 SNHLY, CDR2 FYNNEI. Written as DNA, the CDR3 is TGTGCCAGCAGAGACACTAGCGGGCGACAAGATACGCAGTATTTT. Protein: CASRDTSGRQDTQYF. Looking up the rest from reference TRBV2 and TRBJ2-3 gives the full variable domain: EPEVTQTPSHQVTQMGQEVILRCVPISNHLYFYWYRQILGQKVEFLVSFYNNEISEKSEIFDDQFSVERPDGSNFTLKIRSTKLEDSAMYFCASRDTSGRQDTQYFGPGTRLTVL.

The chain recombines TRBV9 with TRBJ1-3, with D maybe TRBD1 (5 bases). CDR3 size: 17 residues. Looked up from germline, CDR1 is SGDLS and CDR2 is YYNGEE. With 4 bases removed from V and 0 bases from J, the gap between germline ends came to 17 bases. The CDR3 DNA is TGTGCCAGCAGCCTTTCACCCAGGGTACACTCTGGAAACACCATATATTTT. Translated: CASSLSPRVHSGNTIYF.

To note about this clone: Other DNA sequences in the same sample also yield this CDR3. The rearrangement joins TRBV18 to TRBJ1-2; D not certain. V lost 3 bases, J lost 6 bases, and 8 bases lay in between. There are 12 residues in the CDR3. Germline V gene lookup returns CDR1 KGHSH and CDR2 LQKENI. CDR3 sequence reads: CASSPSGDGYTF. The CDR3 nucleotides are TGTGCCAGCTCACCTTCCGGGGATGGCTACACCTTC.

J is TRBJ1-1 and V is TRBV6-5; D might be TRBD1 (5 bases). Trimming removed 2 bases at V and 11 bases at J, with 18 bases between. The CDR3 has 14 residues. Germline loops: CDR1 MNHEY, CDR2 SVGAGI. The CDR3 is CASSYKPGDPQAFF. The CDR3 DNA is TGTGCCAGCAGTTACAAGCCGGGGGACCCACAGGCTTTCTTT.